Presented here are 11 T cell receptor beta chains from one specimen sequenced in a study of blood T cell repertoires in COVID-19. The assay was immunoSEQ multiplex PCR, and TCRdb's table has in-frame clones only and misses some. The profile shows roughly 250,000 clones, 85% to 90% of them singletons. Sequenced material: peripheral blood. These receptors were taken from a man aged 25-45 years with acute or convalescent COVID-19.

Here the CDR3 reads CASSTDLDTQYF. The CDR3 DNA reads as TGTGCCAGCAGTACAGATTTAGATACGCAGTATTTT. The chain links TRBV6-5 to TRBJ2-3, with unresolved D. V dropped 5 bases and J dropped 5 bases, with 8 bases sitting between them. The germline V gene encodes CDR1 MNHEY and CDR2 SVGAGI. The CDR3 contains 12 residues.

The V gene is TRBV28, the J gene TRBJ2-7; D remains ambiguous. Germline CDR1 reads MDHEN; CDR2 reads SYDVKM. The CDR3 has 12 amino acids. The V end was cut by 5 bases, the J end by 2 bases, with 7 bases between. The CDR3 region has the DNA TGTGCCAGCAGTATCAGTACCTACGAGCAGTACTTC. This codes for CASSISTYEQYF.

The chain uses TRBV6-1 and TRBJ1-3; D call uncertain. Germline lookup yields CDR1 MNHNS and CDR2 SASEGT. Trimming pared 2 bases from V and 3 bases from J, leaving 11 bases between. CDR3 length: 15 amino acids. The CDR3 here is CASSEFNSNGNTIYF. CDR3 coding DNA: TGTGCCAGCAGTGAATTTAACAGCAATGGAAACACCATATATTTT.

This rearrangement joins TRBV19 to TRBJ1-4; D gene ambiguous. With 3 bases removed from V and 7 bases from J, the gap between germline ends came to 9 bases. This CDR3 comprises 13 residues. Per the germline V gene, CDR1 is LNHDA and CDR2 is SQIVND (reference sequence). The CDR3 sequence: CASSIRQGEKLFF. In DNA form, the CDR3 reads TGTGCCAGTAGTATTAGACAAGGTGAAAAACTGTTTTTT.

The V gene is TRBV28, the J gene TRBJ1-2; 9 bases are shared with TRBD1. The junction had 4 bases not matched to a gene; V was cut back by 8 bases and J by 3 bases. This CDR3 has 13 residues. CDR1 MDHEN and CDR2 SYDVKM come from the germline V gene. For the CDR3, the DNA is TGTGCCAGCCGCTGGACAGGGGACTATGGCTACACCTTC. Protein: CASRWTGDYGYTF.

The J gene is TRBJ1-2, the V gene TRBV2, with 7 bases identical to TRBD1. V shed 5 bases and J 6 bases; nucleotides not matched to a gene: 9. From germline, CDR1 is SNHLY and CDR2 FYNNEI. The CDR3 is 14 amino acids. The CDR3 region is CASSKDRNAHGYTF. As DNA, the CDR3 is TGTGCCAGCAGTAAGGACAGGAACGCACATGGCTACACCTTC.

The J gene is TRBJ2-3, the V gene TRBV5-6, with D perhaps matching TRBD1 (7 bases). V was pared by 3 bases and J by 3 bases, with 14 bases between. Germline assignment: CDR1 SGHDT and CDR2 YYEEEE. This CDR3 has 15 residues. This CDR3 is CASSWEAGGTDTQYF. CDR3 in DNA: TGTGCCAGCAGCTGGGAGGCAGGGGGAACAGATACGCAGTATTTT.

CDR3 protein: CASSLFGLSGNTIYF. DNA for the CDR3: TGTGCCAGCAGCTTATTTGGCCTCTCTGGAAACACCATATATTTT. The rearrangement joins TRBV11-2 to TRBJ1-3; D gene uncertain. The CDR3 has 15 amino acids. Per the germline V gene, CDR1 is SGHAT and CDR2 is FQNNGV. The V and J ends lost 2 bases and 0 bases respectively, with 8 bases between them.

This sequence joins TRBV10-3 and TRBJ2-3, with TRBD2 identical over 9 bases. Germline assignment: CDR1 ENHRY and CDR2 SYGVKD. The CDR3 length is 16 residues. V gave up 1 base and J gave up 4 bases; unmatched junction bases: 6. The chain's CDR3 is CAISELDSGSADTQYF. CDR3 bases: TGTGCCATCAGTGAGTTAGATAGCGGGAGTGCAGATACGCAGTATTTT.

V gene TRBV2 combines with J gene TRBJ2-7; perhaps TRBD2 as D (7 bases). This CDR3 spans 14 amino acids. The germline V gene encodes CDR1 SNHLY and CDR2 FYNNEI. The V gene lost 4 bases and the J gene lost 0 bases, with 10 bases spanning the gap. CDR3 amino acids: CASSGRGGSYEQYF. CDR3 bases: TGTGCCAGCAGTGGGAGGGGGGGCTCCTACGAGCAGTACTTC.

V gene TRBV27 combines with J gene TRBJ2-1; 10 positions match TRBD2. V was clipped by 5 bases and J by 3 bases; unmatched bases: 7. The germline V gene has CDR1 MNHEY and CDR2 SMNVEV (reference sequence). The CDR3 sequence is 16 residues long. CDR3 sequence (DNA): TGTGCCAGCAGTACTCAGCGGGGGGGCCGCTACAATGAGCAGTTCTTC. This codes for CASSTQRGGRYNEQFF.